A selection of T cell receptor beta chains follows, all from one sample in a study of cytomegalovirus exposure and HLA in healthy donors. The method was immunoSEQ multiplex PCR; TCRdb's version includes in-frame clones alone and lacks a portion of them. The table has 150,000 or so clones, 77% seen once; the top ten hold approximately 4.5%. Sequencing was performed on PBMCs. The source of these receptors is a male donor in good health and CMV-seropositive. CDR3s include the opening cysteine and the closing phenylalanine or tryptophan. Each record gives: clone size, J gene, V gene, CDR3 protein. Expanded clones get a size class; other rows say once, few or many, or leave the size out.

clone_size: -
j_call: TRBJ1-5
v_call: TRBV25-1
cdr3_aa: CASSEARGDQPQHF

clone_size: -
j_call: TRBJ2-3
v_call: TRBV28
cdr3_aa: CASSFEGQFTDTQYF

clone_size: -
j_call: TRBJ1-1
v_call: TRBV5-1
cdr3_aa: CASSLVAGGTEAFF

clone_size: -
j_call: TRBJ2-7
v_call: TRBV28
cdr3_aa: CASSSTTSAYEQYF

clone_size: -
j_call: TRBJ1-2
v_call: TRBV19
cdr3_aa: CASSPSGTNYGYTF

clone_size: once
j_call: TRBJ1-1
v_call: TRBV23-1
cdr3_aa: CASSPQTGLNTEAFF

clone_size: few
j_call: TRBJ1-1
v_call: TRBV4-2
cdr3_aa: CASSQGSRLLDTEAFF

clone_size: -
j_call: TRBJ2-7
v_call: TRBV14
cdr3_aa: CASSQDWHSSRREQYF

clone_size: -
j_call: TRBJ1-6
v_call: TRBV5-8
cdr3_aa: CASSLVVFVGVNSPLHF

clone_size: -
j_call: TRBJ2-1
v_call: TRBV5-1
cdr3_aa: CATTNWGEGEQFF

clone_size: -
j_call: TRBJ1-1
v_call: TRBV19
cdr3_aa: CASRSNGQPNTEAFF

clone_size: -
j_call: TRBJ2-6
v_call: TRBV6-1
cdr3_aa: CASSPGGSGANVLTF

clone_size: -
j_call: TRBJ1-4
v_call: TRBV7-9
cdr3_aa: CASSLNTGNEKLFF

clone_size: -
j_call: TRBJ2-1
v_call: TRBV14
cdr3_aa: CASSQEAGSSYNEQFF

clone_size: -
j_call: TRBJ1-3
v_call: TRBV10-3
cdr3_aa: CAISSGTGISGNTIYF

clone_size: -
j_call: TRBJ2-3
v_call: TRBV6-4
cdr3_aa: CASSEAGTDTQYF

clone_size: -
j_call: TRBJ1-4
v_call: TRBV28
cdr3_aa: CASSLGGRGRGKLFF